This T cell receptor beta chain appears in the sequencing data of a study of neurological immune-mediated disorders. In its sample, this clonotype was seen many times. Unsorted libraries were prepared from 2 million PBMCs held at -80 C. The cDNA was synthesized by 5'RACE incorporating 10-nucleotide random UMIs. A single record per CDR3 protein comes from TCRdb applying MiXCR to the 5' RACE reads. The repertoire includes about 74,000 distinct CDR3 sequences, 5.2% of them detected once, and 6.5% to 9% sits in the top ten. The sample was PBMCs. This sequence originates from a man aged 18 to 29 with multiple sclerosis.

The CDR3 sequence: CASSLGTPYNEQFF. CDR3 in DNA: TGTGCCAGCAGCCTGGGCACCCCCTACAATGAGCAGTTCTTC. V usage is TRBV9 and J usage is TRBJ2-1; D is ambiguous. The germline V and J ends were trimmed by 4 bases and 2 bases, with 10 bases remaining between them. Germline V CDR1 and CDR2: SGDLS, YYNGEE. The CDR3 contains 14 residues. Complete variable domain (other parts from reference TRBV9 and TRBJ2-1): DSGVTQTPKHLITATGQRVTLRCSPRSGDLSVYWYQQSLDQGLQFLIQYYNGEERAKGNILERFSAQQFPDLHSELNLSSLELGDSALYFCASSLGTPYNEQFFGPGTRLTVL.